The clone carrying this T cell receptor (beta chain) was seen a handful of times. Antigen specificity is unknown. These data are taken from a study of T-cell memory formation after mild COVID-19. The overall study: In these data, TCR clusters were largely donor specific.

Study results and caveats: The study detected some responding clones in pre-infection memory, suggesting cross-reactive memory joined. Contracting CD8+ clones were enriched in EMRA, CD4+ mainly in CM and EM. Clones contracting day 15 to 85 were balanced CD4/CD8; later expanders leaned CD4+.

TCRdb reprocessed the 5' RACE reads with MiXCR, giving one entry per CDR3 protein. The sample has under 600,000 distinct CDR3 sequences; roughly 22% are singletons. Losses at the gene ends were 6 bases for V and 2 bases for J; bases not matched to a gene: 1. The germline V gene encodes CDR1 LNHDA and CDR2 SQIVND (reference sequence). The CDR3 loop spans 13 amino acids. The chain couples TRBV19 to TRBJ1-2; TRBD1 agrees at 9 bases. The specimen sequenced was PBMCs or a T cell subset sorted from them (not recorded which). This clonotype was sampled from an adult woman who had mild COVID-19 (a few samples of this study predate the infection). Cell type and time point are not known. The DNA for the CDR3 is TGTGCCAGTAGGGGACAGGGAAACTATGGCTACACCTTC. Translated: CASRGQGNYGYTF.